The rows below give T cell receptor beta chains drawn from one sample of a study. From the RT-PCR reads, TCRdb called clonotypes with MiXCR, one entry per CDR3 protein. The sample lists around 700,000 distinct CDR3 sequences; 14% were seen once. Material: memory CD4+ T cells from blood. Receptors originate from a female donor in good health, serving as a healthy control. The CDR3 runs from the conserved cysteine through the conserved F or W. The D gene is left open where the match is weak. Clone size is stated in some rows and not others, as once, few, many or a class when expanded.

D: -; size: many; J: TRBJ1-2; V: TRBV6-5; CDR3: CASSYSGTVNYGYTF; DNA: TGTGCCAGCAGTTACTCTGGGACGGTGAACTATGGCTACACCTTC
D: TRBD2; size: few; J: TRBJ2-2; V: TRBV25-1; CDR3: CASSEAGARTGELFF; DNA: TGTGCCAGCAGTGAAGCGGGAGCCAGAACCGGGGAGCTGTTTTTT
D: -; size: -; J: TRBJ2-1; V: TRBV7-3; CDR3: CASSLMPGTPYNEQFF; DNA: TGTGCCAGCAGCTTAATGCCAGGCACCCCCTACAATGAGCAGTTCTTC
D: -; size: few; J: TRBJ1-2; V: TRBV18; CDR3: CASSRTEANYGYTF; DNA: TGTGCCAGCTCACGGACAGAAGCTAACTATGGCTACACCTTC
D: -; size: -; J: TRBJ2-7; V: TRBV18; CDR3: CASSPTVDEQYF; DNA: TGTGCCAGCTCACCCACAGTCGACGAGCAGTACTTC
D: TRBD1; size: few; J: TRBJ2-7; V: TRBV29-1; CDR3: CSVTTGTGEREQYF; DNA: TGCAGCGTTACCACCGGGACAGGGGAGCGCGAGCAGTACTTC
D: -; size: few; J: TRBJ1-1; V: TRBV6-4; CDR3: CASSDSDRNTEAFF; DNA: TGTGCCAGCAGTGACTCTGACAGGAACACTGAAGCTTTCTTT
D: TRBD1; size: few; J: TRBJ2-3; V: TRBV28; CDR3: CASREGGIGADTQYF; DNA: TGTGCCAGCAGAGAAGGGGGCATCGGGGCAGATACGCAGTATTTT
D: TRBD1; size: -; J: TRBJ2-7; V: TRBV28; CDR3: CASSIRDSPYEQYF; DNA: TGTGCCAGCAGCATCCGGGACAGCCCCTACGAGCAGTACTTC
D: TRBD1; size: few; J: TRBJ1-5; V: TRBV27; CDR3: CASSLQGQLHQPQHF; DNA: TGTGCCAGCAGTTTACAGGGACAGCTGCATCAGCCCCAGCATTTT
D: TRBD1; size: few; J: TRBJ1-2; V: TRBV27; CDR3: CASRYRQGAGGYTF; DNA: TGTGCCAGCAGATACAGACAGGGGGCAGGTGGCTACACCTTC
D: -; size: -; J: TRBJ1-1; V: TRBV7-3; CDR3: CASSLGGANEAFF; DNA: TGTGCCAGCAGCTTAGGAGGAGCTAATGAAGCTTTCTTT
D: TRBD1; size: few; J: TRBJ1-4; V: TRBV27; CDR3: CASRAGGGEKLFF; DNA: TGTGCCAGCAGGGCAGGGGGGGGTGAAAAACTGTTTTTT
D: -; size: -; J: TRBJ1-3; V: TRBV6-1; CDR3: CASSVGVLRNTIYF; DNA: TGTGCCAGTTCCGTCGGGGTTCTGAGAAACACCATATATTTT
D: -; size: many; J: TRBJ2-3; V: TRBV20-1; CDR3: CSARDLLSTDTQYF; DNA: TGCAGTGCTAGAGATCTGCTTAGCACAGATACGCAGTATTTT
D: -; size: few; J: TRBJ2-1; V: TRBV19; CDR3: CATGVSGSYNEQFF; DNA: TGTGCCACCGGGGTTAGCGGCTCCTACAATGAGCAGTTCTTC
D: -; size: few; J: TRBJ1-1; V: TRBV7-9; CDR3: CASSLFLGQNTEAFF; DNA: TGTGCCAGCAGCTTATTCCTGGGACAAAACACTGAAGCTTTCTTT
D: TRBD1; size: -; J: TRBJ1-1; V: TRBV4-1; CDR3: CASSQNFRDRPWKAEAFF; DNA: TGCGCCAGCAGCCAAAACTTCCGGGACAGGCCCTGGAAGGCTGAAGCTTTCTTT
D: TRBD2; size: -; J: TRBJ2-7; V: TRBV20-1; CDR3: CSASSPDTSSGRSSYEQYF; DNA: TGCAGTGCTAGTTCCCCAGATACGTCTAGCGGGAGGAGCTCCTACGAGCAGTACTTC
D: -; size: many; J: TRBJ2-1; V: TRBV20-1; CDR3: CSATFYRGLDNEQFF; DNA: TGCAGTGCTACGTTTTACCGGGGGCTGGACAATGAGCAGTTCTTC
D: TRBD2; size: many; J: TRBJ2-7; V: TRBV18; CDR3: CASSAGTSVYSYEQYF; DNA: TGTGCCAGCTCAGCCGGGACTAGCGTTTACTCCTACGAGCAGTACTTC
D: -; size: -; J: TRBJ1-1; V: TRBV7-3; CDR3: CASSLKRSTENTEAFF; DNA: TGTGCCAGCAGCTTAAAGAGAAGCACCGAGAACACTGAAGCTTTCTTT
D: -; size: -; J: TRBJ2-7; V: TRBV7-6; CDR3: CASSPPVRDNSYEQYF; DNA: TGTGCCAGCAGCCCTCCGGTAAGGGACAACTCCTACGAGCAGTACTTC
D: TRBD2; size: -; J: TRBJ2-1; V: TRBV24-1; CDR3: CATSDLPTAGGGYNEQFF; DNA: TGTGCCACCAGTGATTTGCCCACAGCGGGAGGAGGCTACAATGAGCAGTTCTTC